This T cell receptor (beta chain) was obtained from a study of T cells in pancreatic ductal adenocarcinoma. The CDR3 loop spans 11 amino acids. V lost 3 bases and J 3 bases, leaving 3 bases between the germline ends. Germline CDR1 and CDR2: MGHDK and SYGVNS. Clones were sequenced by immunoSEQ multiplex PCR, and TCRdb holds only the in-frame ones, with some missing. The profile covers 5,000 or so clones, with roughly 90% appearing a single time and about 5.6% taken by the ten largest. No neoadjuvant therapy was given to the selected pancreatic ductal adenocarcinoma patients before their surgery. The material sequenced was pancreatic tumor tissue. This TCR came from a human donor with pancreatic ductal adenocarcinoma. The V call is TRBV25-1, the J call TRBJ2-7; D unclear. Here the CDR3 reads CASSDSYEQYF. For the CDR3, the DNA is TGTGCCAGCAGTGACAGCTACGAGCAGTACTTC.